Below, 24 T cell receptor beta chains from the same sample are listed, as sequenced in a study of Ad26.COV2.S vaccination and SARS-CoV-2 variants. Noted treatment: roughly 20 received Ad26.COV2.S at low or high dose, single or two shots; several received placebo; per-sample allocation not given. Day 63 after the first injection of vaccine or placebo was the sampling time. Using immunoSEQ multiplex PCR, the repertoire was profiled, and TCRdb retains in-frame clones only, with some absent. The sample carries just under 250,000 clones, approximately 87% recorded once. Sequences were derived from peripheral blood, sampled in a trial of Ad26.COV2.S vaccine versus placebo. The receptor set was obtained from a person aged 18-60 years who received the Ad26.COV2.S COVID-19 vaccine or a placebo.

The chain combines TRBV11-2 with TRBJ1-6; perhaps TRBD1 as D (6 bases). The CDR3 length is 14 residues. The germline V gene encodes CDR1 SGHAT and CDR2 FQNNGV. V lost 3 bases and J lost 4, with 7 bases in between. This CDR3 is CASSFGQYNSPLHF. The CDR3 DNA follows: TGTGCCAGCAGCTTCGGACAGTATAATTCACCCCTCCACTTT.

V is TRBV6-4 and J is TRBJ1-4, with 9 bases lining up with TRBD1. Per the germline V gene, CDR1 is MRHNA and CDR2 is SNTAGT. The CDR3 is made up of 19 amino acids. With 4 bases clipped from V and 1 base from J, the junction kept 13 bases outside the gene matches. DNA for the CDR3: TGTGCCAGCAGTGCTTACGCCCAGGACAGGGGACAAACTAATGAAAAACTGTTTTTT. Translation: CASSAYAQDRGQTNEKLFF.

The V gene is TRBV6-5, the J gene TRBJ2-1; either TRBD1 or TRBD2 may fit D (5 bases each). This CDR3 spans 11 amino acids. The germline CDR1 and CDR2 sequences are MNHEY and SVGAGI. Trimming cost V 6 bases and J 12 bases, with 12 bases left between them. CDR3: CASSPGTLQFF. DNA for the CDR3: TGTGCCAGCAGCCCCGGGACGCTGCAGTTCTTC.

This chain uses TRBV18 with TRBJ2-3, with a possible D match to TRBD1 (5 bases). Germline assignment: CDR1 KGHSH and CDR2 LQKENI. The CDR3 consists of 15 residues. Trimming stripped 2 bases from V and 2 bases from J, with 11 bases between. The CDR3 DNA reads as TGTGCCAGCTCACCAAAAACAGGAGCCACAGATACGCAGTATTTT. Translated, it gives CASSPKTGATDTQYF.

The J gene is TRBJ2-7, the V gene TRBV5-1, with D tentatively TRBD1 (5 bases). Germline V gene data show CDR1 as SGHRS and CDR2 as YFSETQ. V was cut by 5 bases and J by 7 bases, with 10 bases left in between. There are 11 residues in the CDR3. CDR3: CASRRGVEQYF. Written as DNA, the CDR3 is TGCGCCAGCAGAAGGGGCGTGGAGCAGTACTTC.

The chain carries TRBV30 and TRBJ2-2; 9 bases align to TRBD2. Germline V gives CDR1 GTSNPN, CDR2 SVGIG (reference sequence). The CDR3 runs 13 residues. J gave up 7 bases and V 4 bases, and 4 bases lay outside the gene matches. The CDR3: CAWNGLAIGELFF. The CDR3 DNA follows: TGTGCCTGGAACGGACTAGCGATCGGGGAGCTGTTTTTT.

The V call is TRBV3-1 (or the pseudogene TRBV3-2), the J call TRBJ2-5, with a possible D match to TRBD1 (5 bases). This CDR3 has 16 residues. V was clipped by 6 bases and J by 3 bases, with 20 bases between them. The germline V gene encodes CDR1 LGHDT and CDR2 YNNKEL (reference sequence). CDR3 coding DNA: TGTGCCAGCAGGGGATCGATACCCCCAGGGAAAGAGACCCAGTACTTC. It yields the protein CASRGSIPPGKETQYF.

The rearrangement joins TRBV4-3 to TRBJ2-3; no firm D call. Trimming cost V 0 bases and J 2 bases, with 9 bases left between them. The CDR3 extends over 15 amino acids. Germline V CDR1 and CDR2: LGHNA, YSLEER. As DNA, the CDR3 is TGCGCCAGCAGCCAAGATCGGAGCAACACAGATACGCAGTATTTT. This encodes CASSQDRSNTDTQYF.

This chain joins TRBV5-1 and TRBJ2-7, with TRBD2 matching over 11 bases. Losses at the gene ends were 4 bases for V and 1 base for J; bases not matched to a gene: 7. The V gene's germline CDR1 is SGHRS and CDR2 YFSETQ. The CDR3 loop spans 16 amino acids. The CDR3 region is CASSSPGLAASYEQYF. In DNA form, the CDR3 reads TGCGCCAGCAGCAGTCCGGGACTAGCGGCTTCCTACGAGCAGTACTTC.

This rearrangement joins TRBV2 to TRBJ1-3; 7 bases line up with TRBD1. V dropped 10 bases and J dropped 0; count of bases not matched to a gene: 6. This CDR3 contains 14 residues. CDR1 is SNHLY and CDR2 is FYNNEI in the germline V gene. For the CDR3, the DNA is TGTGCCATAACAGGGGTTCTCTCTGGAAACACCATATATTTT. Translating it yields CAITGVLSGNTIYF. The full variable domain, with the rest looked up from reference TRBV2 and TRBJ1-3, is EPEVTQTPSHQVTQMGQEVILRCVPISNHLYFYWYRQILGQKVEFLVSFYNNEISEKSEIFDDQFSVERPDGSNFTLKIRSTKLEDSAMYFCAITGVLSGNTIYFGEGSWLTVV.

The chain couples TRBV27 to TRBJ2-5, with 13 bases matching TRBD2. CDR1 is MNHEY, CDR2 SMNVEV, per germline (reference sequence). Trimming took 8 bases from V and 4 from J; bases not matched to a gene: 13. The CDR3 extends over 17 amino acids. This chain's CDR3 is CASRTHLLAGGRETQYF. The CDR3 DNA follows: TGTGCCAGCCGCACCCACCTACTAGCGGGAGGGAGAGAGACCCAGTACTTC.

This clone has just a few counts. V gene TRBV4-3 combines with J gene TRBJ1-2; a weak D match, TRBD1 (5 bases). V was cut by 5 bases and J by 3 bases, with 13 bases left in between. Germline assignment: CDR1 LGHNA and CDR2 YSLEER. CDR3 length: 14 amino acids. Written as DNA, the CDR3 is TGCGCCAGCAGCGATTCCGGGGCGGACTATGGCTACACCTTC. Its protein is CASSDSGADYGYTF.

The V gene is TRBV15, the J gene TRBJ2-2; D is perhaps TRBD2 (5 bases). The germline V gene has CDR1 LNHNV and CDR2 YYDKDF (reference sequence). The V and J ends lost 5 bases and 5 bases respectively, with 15 bases between them. The CDR3 sequence is 15 residues long. The CDR3 nucleotides read TGTGCCACCAGCGGTGGACCGGGGTCGACCGGGGAGCTGTTTTTT. Its translation: CATSGGPGSTGELFF.

This rearrangement joins TRBV14 to TRBJ2-7; 8 bases agree with TRBD1. The ends lost 3 bases at V and 0 bases at J; junction bases unmatched: 4. Germline CDR1 and CDR2: SGHDN and FVKESK. The CDR3 runs 15 residues. CDR3 nucleotides: TGTGCCAGCAGCCAGGGACAGGCTCCCTCCTACGAGCAGTACTTC. Amino acids: CASSQGQAPSYEQYF.

This clone occurred a few times. V usage is TRBV5-6 and J usage is TRBJ2-5; 7 bases are shared with TRBD2. Unmatched junction bases numbered 5, after V lost 8 bases and J lost 4 bases. Germline V gene data show CDR1 as SGHDT and CDR2 as YYEEEE. This CDR3 region has 12 residues. CDR3 loop: CASGLVSETQYF. The CDR3 bases are TGTGCCAGTGGACTAGTTTCAGAGACCCAGTACTTC.

The chain links TRBV27 to TRBJ2-3, with D possibly matching TRBD1 (7 bases). Per the germline V gene, CDR1 is MNHEY and CDR2 is SMNVEV (reference sequence). The V and J ends lost 3 bases and 8 bases respectively, with 9 bases between them. The CDR3 is made up of 12 amino acids. This CDR3 reads CASSFQGGTQYF. CDR3 nucleotides: TGTGCCAGCAGTTTTCAGGGGGGTACGCAGTATTTT.

The CDR3 nucleotides read TGTGCCAGCTCACCTCCCCGGGACGGATACTCCTACAATGAGCAGTTCTTC. Amino acid sequence: CASSPPRDGYSYNEQFF. The V and J genes are TRBV18 and TRBJ2-1; TRBD1 or TRBD2 may be the D gene (5 bases each). This CDR3 comprises 17 residues. Per germline, CDR1 KGHSH and CDR2 LQKENI. Trimming removed 3 bases at V and 0 bases at J, with 15 bases between.

The V gene is TRBV5-6, the J gene TRBJ1-1; D is uncertain. This CDR3 is built from 13 residues. The germline V and J ends were trimmed by 6 bases and 3 bases, with 12 bases remaining between them. Germline lookup yields CDR1 SGHDT and CDR2 YYEEEE. CDR3 DNA: TGTGCCAGCAAGGTCGGGGAGGACACTGAAGCTTTCTTT. It translates to CASKVGEDTEAFF.

The rearrangement uses TRBV21-1 and TRBJ1-5; TRBD1, the table's D call, lacks a check against the DNA. TRBV21-1 counts as a pseudogene. The CDR3 has 17 amino acids. In DNA, the CDR3 is TGTGCCAGCAGCTCAAAAAGGGAAAGGACAGCCAATCAGCCCCAGCATTTT. Its translation: CASSSKRERTANQPQHF.

In this sample, this clone turned up once. The J gene is TRBJ1-1, the V gene TRBV28; 7 nucleotides align to TRBD1. The CDR3 is 15 amino acids. V dropped 3 bases and J dropped 3; count of bases not matched to a gene: 7. Germline V gene data show CDR1 as MDHEN and CDR2 as SYDVKM. CDR3: CASSFEGAQDTEAFF. Here the CDR3 DNA reads TGTGCCAGCAGTTTTGAGGGGGCTCAGGACACTGAAGCTTTCTTT. Drawing the rest from reference TRBV28 and TRBJ1-1, the complete variable domain is DVKVTQSSRYLVKRTGEKVFLECVQDMDHENMFWYRQDPGLGLRLIYFSYDVKMKEKGDIPEGYSVSREKKERFSLILESASTNQTSMYLCASSFEGAQDTEAFFGQGTRLTVV.

The V gene is TRBV5-1, the J gene TRBJ1-6; possible D gene TRBD1, 5 bases. Germline V gene lookup returns CDR1 SGHRS and CDR2 YFSETQ. V was trimmed by 0 bases and J by 4 bases, leaving 8 bases between them. This CDR3 has 15 residues. The CDR3 is CASSLVGQYNSPLHF. The CDR3 region has the DNA TGCGCCAGCAGCTTGGTAGGACAATATAATTCACCCCTCCACTTT.

V and J are TRBV5-4 and TRBJ2-7; D is perhaps TRBD2 (5 bases). The CDR3 totals 14 residues. Germline V lookup: CDR1 SGHNT, CDR2 YYREEE (reference sequence). V lost 3 bases, J lost 6 bases, and 16 bases lay in between. CDR3 loop: CASSSEEVALEQYF. The CDR3 bases are TGTGCCAGCAGCTCCGAAGAGGTAGCGCTCGAGCAGTACTTC.

The chain carries TRBV6-5 and TRBJ1-1, with 10 positions matching TRBD1. CDR1 MNHEY and CDR2 SVGAGI come from the germline V gene. Trimming removed 2 bases from V and 3 bases from J; junction bases left unmatched: 3. The CDR3 has 15 amino acids. The CDR3 region is CASSYRQGADTEAFF. In nucleotides, the CDR3 is TGTGCCAGCAGTTACCGACAGGGGGCGGACACTGAAGCTTTCTTT.

V is TRBV5-1 and J is TRBJ1-2, with 7 bases fitting TRBD1. Trimming removed 6 bases from V and 2 bases from J; junction bases left unmatched: 7. The germline CDR1 and CDR2 sequences are SGHRS and YFSETQ. The CDR3 is 14 amino acids. CDR3 sequence: CASKSGGGNYGYTF. In DNA form, the CDR3 reads TGCGCCAGCAAGTCAGGGGGTGGCAACTATGGCTACACCTTC.